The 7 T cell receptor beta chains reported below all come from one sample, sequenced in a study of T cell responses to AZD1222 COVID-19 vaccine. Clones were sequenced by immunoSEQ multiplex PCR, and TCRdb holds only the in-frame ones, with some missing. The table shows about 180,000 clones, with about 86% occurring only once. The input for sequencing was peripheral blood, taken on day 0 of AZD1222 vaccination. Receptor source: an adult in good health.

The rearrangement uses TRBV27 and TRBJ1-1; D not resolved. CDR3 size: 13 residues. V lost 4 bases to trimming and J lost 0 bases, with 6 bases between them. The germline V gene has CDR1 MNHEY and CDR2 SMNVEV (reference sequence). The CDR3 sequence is CASSSRLNTEAFF. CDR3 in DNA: TGTGCCAGCAGTTCCAGATTGAACACTGAAGCTTTCTTT.

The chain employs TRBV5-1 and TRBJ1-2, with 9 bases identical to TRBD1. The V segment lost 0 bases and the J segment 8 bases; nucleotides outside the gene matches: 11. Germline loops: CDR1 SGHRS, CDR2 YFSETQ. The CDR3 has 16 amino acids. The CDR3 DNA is TGCGCCAGCAGCTTGGGGCGGACAGGGGAATCGCGGGGCTACACCTTC. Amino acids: CASSLGRTGESRGYTF.

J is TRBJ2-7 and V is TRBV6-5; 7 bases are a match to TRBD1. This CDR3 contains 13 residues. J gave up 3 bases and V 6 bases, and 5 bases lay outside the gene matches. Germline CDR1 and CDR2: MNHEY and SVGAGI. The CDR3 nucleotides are TGTGCCAGCAGGCCGACAGGGATCTACGAGCAGTACTTC. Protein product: CASRPTGIYEQYF.

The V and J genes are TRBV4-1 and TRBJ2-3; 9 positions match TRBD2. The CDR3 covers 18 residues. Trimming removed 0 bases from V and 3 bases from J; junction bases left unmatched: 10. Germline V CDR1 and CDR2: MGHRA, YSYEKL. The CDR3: CASSQELSAGGRTDTQYF. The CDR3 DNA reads TGCGCCAGCAGCCAAGAACTGTCAGCGGGAGGTCGGACAGATACGCAGTATTTT.

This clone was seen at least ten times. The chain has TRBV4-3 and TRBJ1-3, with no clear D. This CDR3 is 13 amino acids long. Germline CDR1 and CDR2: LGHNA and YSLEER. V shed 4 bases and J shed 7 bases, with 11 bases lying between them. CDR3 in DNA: TGCGCCAGCAGCCGAGGAGACGGTAACACCATATATTTT. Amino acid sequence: CASSRGDGNTIYF.

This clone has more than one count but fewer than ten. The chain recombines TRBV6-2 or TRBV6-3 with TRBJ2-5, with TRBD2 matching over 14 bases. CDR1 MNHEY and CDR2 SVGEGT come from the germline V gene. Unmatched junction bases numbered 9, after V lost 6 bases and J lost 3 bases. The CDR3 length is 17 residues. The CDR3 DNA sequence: TGTGCCAGCAGCCGACTAGCGGGGGGGTTAATTAAAGAGACCCAGTACTTC. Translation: CASSRLAGGLIKETQYF.

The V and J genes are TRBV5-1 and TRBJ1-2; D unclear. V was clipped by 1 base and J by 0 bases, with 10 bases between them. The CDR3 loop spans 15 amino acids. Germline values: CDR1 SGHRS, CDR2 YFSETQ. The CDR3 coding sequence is TGCGCCAGCAGCTTGTTCTCAGATACTAACTATGGCTACACCTTC. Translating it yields CASSLFSDTNYGYTF.